The entry below describes one TCR beta chain. Its target is unknown. The primer mix had 60 Vbeta and 13 Jbeta primers. Profiling relied on immunoSEQ multiplex PCR, and the TCRdb table lists in-frame clones only, not all of them. The sample holds some 100,000 clones; 65% to 80% are singletons and the top ten take about 4%. The sample comes from a study of cytomegalovirus exposure and HLA in healthy donors. Findings and limits, study-wide: Certain indistinguishable V segments, among them TRBV6-2 and TRBV6-3, were excluded.

With V trimmed by 6 bases and J by 8 bases, 6 bases remained unmatched. Germline CDR1 SQVTM, CDR2 ANQGSEA. This CDR3 spans 13 amino acids. The chain is built from TRBV29-1 and TRBJ1-4; 10 nucleotides align to TRBD1. This TCR was recovered from a woman aged 50 to 60 in good health and CMV-seropositive. The material sequenced was PBMCs. CDR3 DNA sequence: TGCAGCGTCGCTGGACAGGGGGACGAAAAACTGTTTTTT. It codes for CSVAGQGDEKLFF.